The 11 T cell receptor beta chains below all came from one sample that was sequenced in a study of T-cell memory formation after mild COVID-19. TCRdb re-derived calls from the 5' RACE reads in MiXCR, one entry per CDR3 protein. This table holds over 300,000 distinct CDR3 sequences, 20% to 25% found once. Sample: PBMCs or a T cell subset sorted from them (not recorded which). Receptors were obtained from a man younger than 35 who had mild COVID-19 (a few samples of this study predate the infection). Cell type and time point are not known.

V and J are TRBV9 and TRBJ1-1; no firm D call. Between the trimmed V and J ends, which lost 4 bases and 9 bases, there was a span of 19 bases. Germline V CDR1 and CDR2: SGDLS, YYNGEE. The CDR3 totals 14 residues. The CDR3: CASSPPGVGEKAFF. Written as DNA, the CDR3 is TGTGCCAGCAGCCCCCCCGGGGTGGGCGAGAAAGCTTTCTTT.

This clonotype was found a few times. The V call is TRBV5-1, the J call TRBJ2-1, with TRBD2 identical over 14 bases. Unmatched junction bases numbered 7, after V lost 4 bases and J lost 7 bases. The germline CDR1 and CDR2 sequences are SGHRS and YFSETQ. This CDR3 is built from 16 residues. The CDR3: CASSLGLAGALNEQFF. In nucleotides, the CDR3 is TGCGCCAGCAGCCTGGGACTAGCGGGGGCGCTGAATGAGCAGTTCTTC. Full variable domain (rest looked up from reference TRBV5-1 and TRBJ2-1): KAGVTQTPRYLIKTRGQQVTLSCSPISGHRSVSWYQQTPGQGLQFLFEYFSETQRNKGNFPGRFSGRQFSNSRSEMNVSTLELGDSALYLCASSLGLAGALNEQFFGPGTRLTVL.

V gene TRBV20-1 combines with J gene TRBJ2-3; 9 nucleotides match TRBD2. Trimming took 7 bases from V and 1 from J; bases not matched to a gene: 3. Germline V lookup: CDR1 DFQATT, CDR2 SNEGSKA (reference sequence). The CDR3 is 13 residues long. The CDR3 DNA reads TGCAGTGGGCAGCGGGGGGGCACAGATACGCAGTATTTT. It translates to CSGQRGGTDTQYF.

The chain is built from TRBV10-1 and TRBJ2-2, with D possibly called TRBD1 or TRBD2 (5 bases each). Germline V CDR1 and CDR2: WNHNN, SYGVQD (reference sequence). This CDR3 is 15 amino acids long. V lost 5 bases to trimming and J lost 5 bases, with 15 bases between them. The CDR3 is CASSMQGPWTGELFF. CDR3 in DNA: TGCGCCAGCAGTATGCAGGGACCTTGGACCGGGGAGCTGTTTTTT.

This sequence joins TRBV28 and TRBJ2-4, with no clear D. V was shortened by 1 base and J by 9 bases, with 16 bases between the two germline ends. Germline CDR1 is MDHEN and CDR2 is SYDVKM. This CDR3 region has 15 residues. The DNA for the CDR3 is TGTGCCAGCAGTTTATCCCTTGTACAAGGGATCATTCAGTACTTC. Amino acids: CASSLSLVQGIIQYF.

The chain carries TRBV7-2 and TRBJ1-5; D is undetermined. Trimming took 1 base from V and 5 from J, leaving 6 bases between them. The germline gives CDR1 SGHTA, CDR2 FQGNSA. The CDR3 is made up of 13 amino acids. For the CDR3, the DNA is TGTGCCAGCAGCTTAGATGGGTATCAGCCCCAGCATTTT. This translates into CASSLDGYQPQHF.

This clonotype was detected a few times. The rearrangement links TRBV7-3 to TRBJ2-2, with D unclear. Per the germline V gene, CDR1 is SGHTA and CDR2 is FQGTGA. The CDR3 loop spans 14 amino acids. Trimming shortened V by 4 bases and J by 2 bases, and 8 bases separated the two germline ends. DNA of the CDR3: TGTGCCAGCAGCTCAAGTGGAAACACCGGGGAGCTGTTTTTT. Translated: CASSSSGNTGELFF.

This clonotype came up a few times. The chain recombines TRBV5-1 with TRBJ1-1; no reliable D call. The germline V and J ends were trimmed by 1 base and 1 base, with 11 bases remaining between them. The CDR3 is 15 amino acids. Per germline, CDR1 SGHRS and CDR2 YFSETQ. This CDR3 reads CASSLQEAGNTEAFF. The DNA for the CDR3 is TGCGCCAGCAGCTTGCAGGAAGCGGGGAACACTGAAGCTTTCTTT.

This rearrangement joins TRBV7-9 to TRBJ1-2, with D unclear. The CDR3 runs 14 residues. CDR1 is SEHNR, CDR2 FQNEAQ, per germline (reference sequence). V was shortened by 4 bases and J by 0 bases, with 9 bases between the two germline ends. CDR3 nucleotide sequence: TGTGCCAGCAGCTCCTCCGTTTCTAACTATGGCTACACCTTC. This sequence encodes CASSSSVSNYGYTF.

The rearrangement uses TRBV9 and TRBJ1-6; 10 positions agree with TRBD1. The CDR3 totals 15 residues. V shed 2 bases and J 7 bases; nucleotides not matched to a gene: 3. CDR1 SGDLS and CDR2 YYNGEE come from the germline V gene. Here the CDR3 DNA reads TGTGCCAGCAGCGTTGACAGGGGGCGGAATTCACCCCTCCACTTT. It specifies CASSVDRGRNSPLHF.

This clonotype was observed many times. The rearrangement joins TRBV20-1 to TRBJ2-3; tentative D call: TRBD1 (5 bases). This CDR3 comprises 15 residues. Trimming shortened V by 5 bases and J by 3 bases, and 18 bases separated the two germline ends. Germline V gives CDR1 DFQATT, CDR2 SNEGSKA (reference sequence). CDR3 sequence reads: CSAPFWAGMTDTQYF. In nucleotides, the CDR3 is TGCAGTGCTCCTTTCTGGGCAGGGATGACAGATACGCAGTATTTT.